The clone carrying this TCR beta chain showed up just once. The antigen is undetermined. The junction and the germline gene differ at one end; a read error may be behind it. The CDR3 is 14 residues long. This record belongs to a study of blood T cells in healthy people across ages. General observations from the study: Any conclusive comparison of naive versus antigen-experienced cells was prevented by using unsorted PBMCs. Donor CMV status, an unknown factor, possibly confounded changes in expanded clonotypes.

A second PCR of roughly 7 to 11 cycles used a sample-barcoded 5' primer and a J-beta primer mix. Every cDNA molecule carried a tag from a template-switch adaptor bearing 12 random nucleotides. TCRdb processed the 5' RACE reads anew with MiXCR; each CDR3 protein has one entry. The table includes under 1 million distinct CDR3 sequences, under 55% detected once. The origin of this receptor is a man aged 55 to 70 in good health. Input material: blood. The chain employs TRBV12-3 or TRBV12-4 and TRBJ1-5, with unresolved D. The CDR3 DNA is TGTGCCGGCAGTTTACGAACGCCGGGAAGGGCCCAGCATTTT. This sequence encodes CAGSLRTPGRAQHF.